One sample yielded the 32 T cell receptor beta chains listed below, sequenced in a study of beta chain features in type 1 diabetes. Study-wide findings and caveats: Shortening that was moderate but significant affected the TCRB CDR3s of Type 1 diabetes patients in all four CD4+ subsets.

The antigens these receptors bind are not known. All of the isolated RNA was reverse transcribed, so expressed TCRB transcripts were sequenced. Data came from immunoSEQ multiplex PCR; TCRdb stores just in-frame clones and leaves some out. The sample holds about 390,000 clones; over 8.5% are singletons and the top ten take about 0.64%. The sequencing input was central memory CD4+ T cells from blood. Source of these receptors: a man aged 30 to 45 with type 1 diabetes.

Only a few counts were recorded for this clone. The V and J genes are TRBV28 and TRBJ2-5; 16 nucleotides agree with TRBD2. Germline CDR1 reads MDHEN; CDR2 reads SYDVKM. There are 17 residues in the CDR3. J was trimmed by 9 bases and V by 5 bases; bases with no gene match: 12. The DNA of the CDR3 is TGTGCCAGCAGTGCACTACACGGGACTAGCGGGAGGGGTGCCCAGTACTTC. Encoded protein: CASSALHGTSGRGAQYF.

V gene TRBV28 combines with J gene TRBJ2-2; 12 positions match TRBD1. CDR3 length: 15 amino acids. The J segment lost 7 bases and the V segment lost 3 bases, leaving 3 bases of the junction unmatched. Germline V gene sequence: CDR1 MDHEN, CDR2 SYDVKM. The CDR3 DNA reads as TGTGCCAGCAGTTTTGGGACAGGGGGCTTCGGGGAGCTGTTTTTT. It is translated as CASSFGTGGFGELFF. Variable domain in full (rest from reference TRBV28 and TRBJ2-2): DVKVTQSSRYLVKRTGEKVFLECVQDMDHENMFWYRQDPGLGLRLIYFSYDVKMKEKGDIPEGYSVSREKKERFSLILESASTNQTSMYLCASSFGTGGFGELFFGEGSRLTVL.

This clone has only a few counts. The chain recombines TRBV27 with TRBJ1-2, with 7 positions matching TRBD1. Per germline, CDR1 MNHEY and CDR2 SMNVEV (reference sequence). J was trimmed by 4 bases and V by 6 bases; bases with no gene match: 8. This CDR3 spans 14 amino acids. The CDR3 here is CASRERDRFYGYTF. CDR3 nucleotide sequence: TGTGCCAGCAGAGAAAGGGACAGATTCTATGGCTACACCTTC.

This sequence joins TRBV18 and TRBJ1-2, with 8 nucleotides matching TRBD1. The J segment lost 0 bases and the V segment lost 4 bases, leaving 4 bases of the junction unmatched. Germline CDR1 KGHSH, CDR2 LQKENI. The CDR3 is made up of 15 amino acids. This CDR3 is CASSLRTGTNYGYTF. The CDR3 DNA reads TGTGCCAGCTCACTTAGGACAGGGACTAACTATGGCTACACCTTC.

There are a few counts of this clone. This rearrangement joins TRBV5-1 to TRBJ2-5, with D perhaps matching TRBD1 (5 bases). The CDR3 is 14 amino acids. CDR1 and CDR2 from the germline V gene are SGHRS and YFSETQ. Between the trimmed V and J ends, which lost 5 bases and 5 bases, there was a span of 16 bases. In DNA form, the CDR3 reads TGCGCCAGCAGAAGTCAGGGTGATGGGGAGACCCAGTACTTC. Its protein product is CASRSQGDGETQYF.

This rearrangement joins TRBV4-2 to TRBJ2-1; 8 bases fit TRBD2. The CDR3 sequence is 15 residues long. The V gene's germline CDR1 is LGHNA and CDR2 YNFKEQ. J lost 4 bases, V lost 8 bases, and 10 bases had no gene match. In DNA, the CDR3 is TGTGCCAGCGGAATAGCGGGGAATCAGTACAATGAGCAGTTCTTC. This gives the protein CASGIAGNQYNEQFF.

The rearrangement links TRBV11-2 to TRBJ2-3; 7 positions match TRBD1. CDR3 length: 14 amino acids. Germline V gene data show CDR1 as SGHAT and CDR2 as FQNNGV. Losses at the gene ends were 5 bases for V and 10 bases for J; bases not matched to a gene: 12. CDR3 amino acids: CASSTTGAAAPQYF. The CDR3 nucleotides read TGTGCCAGCAGCACCACAGGGGCCGCAGCTCCGCAGTATTTT. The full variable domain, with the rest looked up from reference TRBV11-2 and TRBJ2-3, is EAGVAQSPRYKIIEKRQSVAFWCNPISGHATLYWYQQILGQGPKLLIQFQNNGVVDDSQLPKDRFSAERLKGVDSTLKIQPAKLEDSAVYLCASSTTGAAAPQYFGPGTRLTVL.

CDR3 nucleotide sequence: TGTGCCAGCAGCTGGGGGACAGGGGTAGAGACCCAGTACTTC. As protein: CASSWGTGVETQYF. This chain connects TRBV5-6 to TRBJ2-5, with 10 bases fitting TRBD1. Per germline, CDR1 SGHDT and CDR2 YYEEEE. Trimming removed 3 bases from V and 4 bases from J; junction bases left unmatched: 3. The CDR3 extends over 14 amino acids.

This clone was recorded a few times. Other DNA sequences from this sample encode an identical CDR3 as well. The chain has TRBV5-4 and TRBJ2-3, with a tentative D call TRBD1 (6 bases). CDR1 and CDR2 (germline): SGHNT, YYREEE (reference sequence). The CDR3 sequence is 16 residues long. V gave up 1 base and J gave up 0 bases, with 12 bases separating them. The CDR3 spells CASSLRAGASTDTQYF. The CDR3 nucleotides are TGTGCCAGCAGCTTGAGGGCAGGGGCAAGCACAGATACGCAGTATTTT.

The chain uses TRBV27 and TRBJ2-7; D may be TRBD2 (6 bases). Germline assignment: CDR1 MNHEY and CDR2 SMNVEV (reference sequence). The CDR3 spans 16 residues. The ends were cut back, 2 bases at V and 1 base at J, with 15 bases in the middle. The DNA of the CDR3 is TGTGCCAGCAGTTTAGTCGGGCAGGGAGGATCCTACGAGCAGTACTTC. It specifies CASSLVGQGGSYEQYF.

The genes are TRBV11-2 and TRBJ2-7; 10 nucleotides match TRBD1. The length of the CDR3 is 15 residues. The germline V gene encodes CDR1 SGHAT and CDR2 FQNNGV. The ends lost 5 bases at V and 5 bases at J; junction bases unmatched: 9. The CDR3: CASSGGTGDLDEQYF. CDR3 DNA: TGTGCCAGCAGCGGGGGGACAGGGGATTTAGACGAGCAGTACTTC.

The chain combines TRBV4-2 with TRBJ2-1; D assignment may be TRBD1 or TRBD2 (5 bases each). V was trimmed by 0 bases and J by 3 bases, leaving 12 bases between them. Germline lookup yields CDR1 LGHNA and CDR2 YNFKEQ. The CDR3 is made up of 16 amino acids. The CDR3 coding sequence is TGTGCCAGCAGCCAAGACCCTAGCCAGGGCTACAATGAGCAGTTCTTC. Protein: CASSQDPSQGYNEQFF.

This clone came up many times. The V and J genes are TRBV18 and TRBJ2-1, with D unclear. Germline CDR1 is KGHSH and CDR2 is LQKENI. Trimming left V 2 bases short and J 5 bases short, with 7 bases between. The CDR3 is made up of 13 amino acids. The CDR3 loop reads CASSPLTNNEQFF. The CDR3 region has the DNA TGTGCCAGCTCACCATTGACCAACAATGAGCAGTTCTTC.

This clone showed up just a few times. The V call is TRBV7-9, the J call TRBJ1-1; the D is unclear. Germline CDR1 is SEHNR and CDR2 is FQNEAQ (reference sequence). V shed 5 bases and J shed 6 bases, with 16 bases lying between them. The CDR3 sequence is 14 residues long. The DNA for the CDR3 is TGTGCCAGCAGCCCATCTTCGTTGGGTGCTGAAGCTTTCTTT. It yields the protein CASSPSSLGAEAFF.

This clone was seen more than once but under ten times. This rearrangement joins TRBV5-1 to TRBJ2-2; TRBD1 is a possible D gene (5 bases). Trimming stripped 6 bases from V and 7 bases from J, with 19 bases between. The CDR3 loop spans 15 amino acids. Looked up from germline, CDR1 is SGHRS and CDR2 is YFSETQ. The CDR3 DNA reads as TGCGCCAGCAACCCAGTTCAGGGTTCGAACGGGGAGCTGTTTTTT. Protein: CASNPVQGSNGELFF.

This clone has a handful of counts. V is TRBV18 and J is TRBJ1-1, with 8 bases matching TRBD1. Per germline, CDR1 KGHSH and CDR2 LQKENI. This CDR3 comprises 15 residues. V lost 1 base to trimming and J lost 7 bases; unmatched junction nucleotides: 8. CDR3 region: CASSPRTGRLGEAFF. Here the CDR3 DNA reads TGTGCCAGCTCACCACGGACAGGGAGACTGGGTGAAGCTTTCTTT.

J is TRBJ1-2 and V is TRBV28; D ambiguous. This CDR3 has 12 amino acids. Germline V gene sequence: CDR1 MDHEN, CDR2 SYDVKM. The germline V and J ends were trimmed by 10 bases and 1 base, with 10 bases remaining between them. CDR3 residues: CATSRLNYGYTF. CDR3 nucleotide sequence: TGTGCCACCTCACGACTTAACTATGGCTACACCTTC.

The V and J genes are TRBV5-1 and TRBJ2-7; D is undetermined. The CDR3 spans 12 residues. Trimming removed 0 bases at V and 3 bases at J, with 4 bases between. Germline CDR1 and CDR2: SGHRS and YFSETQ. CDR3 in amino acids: CASSLDVYEQYF. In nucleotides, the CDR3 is TGCGCCAGCAGCTTGGACGTCTACGAGCAGTACTTC.

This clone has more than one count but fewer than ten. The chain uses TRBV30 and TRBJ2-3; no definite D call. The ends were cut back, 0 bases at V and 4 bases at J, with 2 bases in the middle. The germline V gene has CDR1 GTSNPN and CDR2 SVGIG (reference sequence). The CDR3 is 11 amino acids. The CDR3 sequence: CAWSVPDTQYF. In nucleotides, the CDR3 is TGTGCCTGGAGTGTCCCAGATACGCAGTATTTT.

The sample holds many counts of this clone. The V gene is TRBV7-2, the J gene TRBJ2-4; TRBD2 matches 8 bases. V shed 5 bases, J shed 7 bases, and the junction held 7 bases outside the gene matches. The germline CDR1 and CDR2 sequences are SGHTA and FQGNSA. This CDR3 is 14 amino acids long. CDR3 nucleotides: TGTGCCAGCAGCCCGGGAGGGGACGCCAACATTCAGTACTTC. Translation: CASSPGGDANIQYF.

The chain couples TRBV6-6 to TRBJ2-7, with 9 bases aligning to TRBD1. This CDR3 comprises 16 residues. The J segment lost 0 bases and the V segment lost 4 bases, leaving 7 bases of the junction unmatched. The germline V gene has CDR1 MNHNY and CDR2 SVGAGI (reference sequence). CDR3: CASSSTGGLSSYEQYF. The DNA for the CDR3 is TGTGCCAGCAGTTCAACAGGGGGCCTGAGCTCCTACGAGCAGTACTTC.

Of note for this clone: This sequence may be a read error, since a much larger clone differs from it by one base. The CDR3 region is CASSQDRIRKRNF. The CDR3 DNA sequence: TGTGCCAGCAGCCAAGATCGGATTAGAAAACGGAATTTT. The chain joins TRBV11-2 to TRBJ2-3; D is unclear. Germline CDR1 SGHAT, CDR2 FQNNGV. The CDR3 loop spans 13 amino acids.

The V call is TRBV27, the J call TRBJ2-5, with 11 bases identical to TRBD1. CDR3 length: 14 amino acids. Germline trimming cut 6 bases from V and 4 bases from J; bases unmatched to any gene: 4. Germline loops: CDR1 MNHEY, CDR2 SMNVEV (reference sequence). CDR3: CASSYGTGGETQYF. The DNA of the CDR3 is TGTGCCAGCAGCTATGGGACAGGGGGAGAGACCCAGTACTTC.

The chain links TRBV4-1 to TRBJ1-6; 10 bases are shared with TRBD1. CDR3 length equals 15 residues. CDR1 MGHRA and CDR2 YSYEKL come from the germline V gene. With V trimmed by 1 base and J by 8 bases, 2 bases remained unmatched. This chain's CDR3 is CASSQVGTGDSPLHF. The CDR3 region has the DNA TGCGCCAGCAGCCAAGTTGGGACAGGGGATTCACCCCTCCACTTT.

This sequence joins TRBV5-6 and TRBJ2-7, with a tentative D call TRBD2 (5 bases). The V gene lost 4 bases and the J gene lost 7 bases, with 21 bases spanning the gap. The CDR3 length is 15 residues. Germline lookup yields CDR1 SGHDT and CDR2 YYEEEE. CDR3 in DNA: TGTGCCAGCAGCGGTGAGGTCGGAGGTGTGGGGGAGCAGTACTTC. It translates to CASSGEVGGVGEQYF.

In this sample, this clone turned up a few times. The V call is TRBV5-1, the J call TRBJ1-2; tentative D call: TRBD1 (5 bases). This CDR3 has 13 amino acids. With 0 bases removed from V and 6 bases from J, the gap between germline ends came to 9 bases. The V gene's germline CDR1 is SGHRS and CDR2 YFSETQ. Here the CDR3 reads CASSLVGGDGYTF. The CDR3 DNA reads TGCGCCAGCAGCTTGGTTGGAGGGGATGGCTACACCTTC. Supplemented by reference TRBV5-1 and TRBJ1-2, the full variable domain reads KAGVTQTPRYLIKTRGQQVTLSCSPISGHRSVSWYQQTPGQGLQFLFEYFSETQRNKGNFPGRFSGRQFSNSRSEMNVSTLELGDSALYLCASSLVGGDGYTFGSGTRLTVV.

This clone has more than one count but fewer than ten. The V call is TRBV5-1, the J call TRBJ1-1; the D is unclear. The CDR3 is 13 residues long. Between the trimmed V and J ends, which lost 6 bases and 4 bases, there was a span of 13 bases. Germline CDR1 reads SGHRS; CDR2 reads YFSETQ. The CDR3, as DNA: TGCGCCAGCATGGAACCTTTTTCCACTGAAGCTTTCTTT. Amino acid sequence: CASMEPFSTEAFF.

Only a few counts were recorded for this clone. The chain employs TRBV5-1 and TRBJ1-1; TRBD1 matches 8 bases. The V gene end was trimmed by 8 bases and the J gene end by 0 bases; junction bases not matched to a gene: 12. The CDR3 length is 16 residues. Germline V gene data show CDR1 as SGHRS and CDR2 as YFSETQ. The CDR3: CASQSGQGGLNTEAFF. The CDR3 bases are TGCGCCAGTCAATCCGGACAGGGAGGGCTGAACACTGAAGCTTTCTTT.

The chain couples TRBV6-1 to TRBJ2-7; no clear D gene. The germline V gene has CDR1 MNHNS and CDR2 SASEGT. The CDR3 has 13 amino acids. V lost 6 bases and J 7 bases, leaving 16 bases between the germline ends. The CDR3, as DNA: TGTGCCAGCAGCCGTGAAGGGTTTGGGGAGCAGTACTTC. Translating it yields CASSREGFGEQYF.

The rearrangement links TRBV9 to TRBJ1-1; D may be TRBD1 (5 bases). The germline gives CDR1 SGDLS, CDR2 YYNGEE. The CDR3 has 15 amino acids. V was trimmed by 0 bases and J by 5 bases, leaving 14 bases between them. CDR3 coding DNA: TGTGCCAGCAGCGTAGATGTCGGGGGAGGTACTGAAGCTTTCTTT. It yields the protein CASSVDVGGGTEAFF.

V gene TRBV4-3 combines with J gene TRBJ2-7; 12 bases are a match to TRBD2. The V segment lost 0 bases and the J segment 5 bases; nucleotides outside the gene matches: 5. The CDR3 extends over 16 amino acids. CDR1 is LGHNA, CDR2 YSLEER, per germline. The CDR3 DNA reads TGCGCCAGCAGCCAAGATATGTCTAGCGGGAGGGACGAGCAGTACTTC. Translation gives CASSQDMSSGRDEQYF.

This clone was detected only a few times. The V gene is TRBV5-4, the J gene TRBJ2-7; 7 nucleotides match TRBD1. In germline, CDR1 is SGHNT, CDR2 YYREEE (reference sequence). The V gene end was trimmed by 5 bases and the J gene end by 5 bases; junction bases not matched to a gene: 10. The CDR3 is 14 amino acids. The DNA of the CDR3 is TGTGCCAGCAGTCCTAGACAGGGTTTGGACGAGCAGTACTTC. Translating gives CASSPRQGLDEQYF.